This TCR beta chain was sequenced for a study of graft-versus-host responses after intestinal transplantation. Repertoires were generated with immunoSEQ multiplex PCR, while TCRdb's copy carries only in-frame clones and drops some. The sample holds about 110,000 clones, over 80% seen once. Germline values: CDR1 SGHRS, CDR2 YFSETQ. CDR3 length: 15 residues. V was pared by 0 bases and J by 0 bases, with 10 bases between. Turning to this clone: Its matching antigen is unknown.

The source is a human donor who was the organ donor for an intestinal transplant. The rearrangement links TRBV5-1 to TRBJ2-7; D uncertain. Here the sequenced sample was unstimulated CD4+ T cells sorted from spleen or lymph node cells, taken before transplant. CDR3 DNA sequence: TGCGCCAGCAGCTTGGAGGCCAATCCCTCCTACGAGCAGTACTTC. The encoded protein is CASSLEANPSYEQYF.